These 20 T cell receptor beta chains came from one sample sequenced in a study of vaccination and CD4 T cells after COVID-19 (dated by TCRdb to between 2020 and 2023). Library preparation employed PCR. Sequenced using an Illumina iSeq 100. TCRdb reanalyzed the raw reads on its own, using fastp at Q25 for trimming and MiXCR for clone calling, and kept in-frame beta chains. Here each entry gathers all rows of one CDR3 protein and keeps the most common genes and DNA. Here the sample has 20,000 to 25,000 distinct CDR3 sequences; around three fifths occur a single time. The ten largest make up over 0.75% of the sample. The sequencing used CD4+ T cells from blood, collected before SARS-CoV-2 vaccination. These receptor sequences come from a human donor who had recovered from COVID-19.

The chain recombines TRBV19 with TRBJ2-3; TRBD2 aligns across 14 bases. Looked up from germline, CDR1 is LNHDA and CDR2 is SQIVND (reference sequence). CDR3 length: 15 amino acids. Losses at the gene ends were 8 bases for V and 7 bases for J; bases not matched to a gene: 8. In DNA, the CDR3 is TGTGCCAGTTCGCCGGGACTAGCGGGAGAGTATACGCAGTATTTT. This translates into CASSPGLAGEYTQYF.

This chain's CDR3 is CSASSSGRASKETQYF. In DNA, the CDR3 is TGCAGTGCTAGCTCTAGCGGGAGGGCCTCGAAAGAGACCCAGTACTTC. The chain joins TRBV20-1 to TRBJ2-5, with 12 bases matching TRBD2. The germline gives CDR1 DFQATT, CDR2 SNEGSKA (reference sequence). J was trimmed by 3 bases and V by 3 bases; bases with no gene match: 8. This CDR3 has 16 amino acids.

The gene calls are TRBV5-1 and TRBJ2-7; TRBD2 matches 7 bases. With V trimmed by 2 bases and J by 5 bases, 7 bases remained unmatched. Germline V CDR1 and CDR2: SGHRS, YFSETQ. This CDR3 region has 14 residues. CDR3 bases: TGCGCCAGCAGCTTTGGCGGGAGTTACGACGAGCAGTACTTC. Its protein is CASSFGGSYDEQYF.

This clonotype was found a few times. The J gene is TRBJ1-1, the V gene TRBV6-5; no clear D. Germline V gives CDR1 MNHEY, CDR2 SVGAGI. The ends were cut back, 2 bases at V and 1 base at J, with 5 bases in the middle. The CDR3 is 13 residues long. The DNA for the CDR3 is TGTGCCAGCAGTTACAGGCGGAACACTGAAGCTTTCTTT. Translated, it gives CASSYRRNTEAFF.

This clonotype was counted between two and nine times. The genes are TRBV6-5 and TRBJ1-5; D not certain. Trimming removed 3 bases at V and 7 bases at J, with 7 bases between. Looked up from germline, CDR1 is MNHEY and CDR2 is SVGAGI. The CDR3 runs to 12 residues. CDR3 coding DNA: TGTGCCAGCAGTTATGAGGGCCAGCCCCAGCATTTT. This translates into CASSYEGQPQHF.

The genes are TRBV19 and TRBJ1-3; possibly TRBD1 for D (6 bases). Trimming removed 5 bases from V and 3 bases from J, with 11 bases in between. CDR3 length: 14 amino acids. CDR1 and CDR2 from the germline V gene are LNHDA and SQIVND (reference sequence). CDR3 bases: TGTGCCAGTAGTGGCGGGACATATGGAAACACCATATATTTT. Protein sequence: CASSGGTYGNTIYF.

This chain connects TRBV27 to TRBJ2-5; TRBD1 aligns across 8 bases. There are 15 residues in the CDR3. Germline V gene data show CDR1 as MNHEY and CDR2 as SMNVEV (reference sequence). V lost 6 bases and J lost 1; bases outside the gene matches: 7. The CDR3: CASRPQGAGQETQYF. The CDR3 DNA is TGTGCCAGCAGGCCCCAGGGGGCCGGCCAAGAGACCCAGTACTTC.

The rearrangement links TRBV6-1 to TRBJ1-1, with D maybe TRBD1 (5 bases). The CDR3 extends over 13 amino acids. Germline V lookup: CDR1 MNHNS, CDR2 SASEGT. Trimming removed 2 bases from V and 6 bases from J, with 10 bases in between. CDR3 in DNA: TGTGCCAGCAGTGAAATGAGGGGCTCTGAAGCTTTCTTT. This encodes CASSEMRGSEAFF.

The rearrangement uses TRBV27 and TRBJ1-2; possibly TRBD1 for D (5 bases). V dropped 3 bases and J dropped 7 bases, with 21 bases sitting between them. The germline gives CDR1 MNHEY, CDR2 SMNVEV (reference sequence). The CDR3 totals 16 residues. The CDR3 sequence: CASSFLTRVLNGGYTF. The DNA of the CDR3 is TGTGCCAGCAGTTTTCTAACCAGGGTACTCAACGGTGGCTACACCTTC.

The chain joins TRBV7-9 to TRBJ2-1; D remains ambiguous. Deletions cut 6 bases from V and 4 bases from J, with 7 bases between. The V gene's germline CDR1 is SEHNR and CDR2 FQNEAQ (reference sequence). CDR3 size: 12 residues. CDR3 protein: CASSFNYNEQFF. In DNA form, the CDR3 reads TGTGCCAGCAGTTTTAATTACAATGAGCAGTTCTTC.

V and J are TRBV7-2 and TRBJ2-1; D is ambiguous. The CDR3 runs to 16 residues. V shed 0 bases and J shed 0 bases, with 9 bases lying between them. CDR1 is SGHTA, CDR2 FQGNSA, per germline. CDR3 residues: CASSLAVASSYNEQFF. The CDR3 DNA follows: TGTGCCAGCAGCTTAGCGGTGGCGAGCTCCTACAATGAGCAGTTCTTC. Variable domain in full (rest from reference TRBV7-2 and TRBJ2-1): GAGVSQSPSNKVTEKGKDVELRCDPISGHTALYWYRQSLGQGLEFLIYFQGNSAPDKSGLPSDRFSAERTGGSVSTLTIQRTQQEDSAVYLCASSLAVASSYNEQFFGPGTRLTVL.

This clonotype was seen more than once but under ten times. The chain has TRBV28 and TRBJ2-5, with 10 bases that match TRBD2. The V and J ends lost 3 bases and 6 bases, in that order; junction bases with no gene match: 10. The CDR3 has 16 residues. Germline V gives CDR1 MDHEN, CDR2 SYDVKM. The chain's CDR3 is CASSFTRASGRKTQYF. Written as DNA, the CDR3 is TGTGCCAGCAGTTTTACCAGGGCTAGCGGGAGAAAGACCCAGTACTTC.

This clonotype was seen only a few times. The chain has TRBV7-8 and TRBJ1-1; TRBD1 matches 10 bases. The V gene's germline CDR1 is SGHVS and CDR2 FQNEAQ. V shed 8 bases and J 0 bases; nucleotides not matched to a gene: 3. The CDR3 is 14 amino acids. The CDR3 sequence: CASVTGGLNTEAFF. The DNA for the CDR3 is TGTGCCAGCGTGACAGGGGGCCTGAACACTGAAGCTTTCTTT.

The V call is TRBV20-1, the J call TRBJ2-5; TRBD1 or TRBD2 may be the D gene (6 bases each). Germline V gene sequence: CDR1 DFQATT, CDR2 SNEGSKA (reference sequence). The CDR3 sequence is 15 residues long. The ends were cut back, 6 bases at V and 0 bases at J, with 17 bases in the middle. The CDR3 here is CSAQGGRLYQETQYF. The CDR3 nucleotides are TGCAGTGCCCAAGGGGGGCGACTGTACCAAGAGACCCAGTACTTC.

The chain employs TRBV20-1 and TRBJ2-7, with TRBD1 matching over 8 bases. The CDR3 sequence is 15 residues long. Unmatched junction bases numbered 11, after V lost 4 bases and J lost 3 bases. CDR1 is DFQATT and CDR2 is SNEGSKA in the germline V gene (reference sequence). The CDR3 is CSAKVGWTGSYEQYF. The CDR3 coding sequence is TGCAGTGCTAAGGTGGGATGGACAGGGAGCTACGAGCAGTACTTC.

This CDR3 reads CASSGQGPFYGYTF. As DNA, the CDR3 is TGTGCCAGTAGTGGGCAGGGTCCTTTCTATGGCTACACCTTC. J is TRBJ1-2 and V is TRBV19; D possibly corresponds to TRBD1 (5 bases). With 5 bases removed from V and 4 bases from J, the gap between germline ends came to 14 bases. CDR3 length equals 14 residues. Germline V gene sequence: CDR1 LNHDA, CDR2 SQIVND (reference sequence).

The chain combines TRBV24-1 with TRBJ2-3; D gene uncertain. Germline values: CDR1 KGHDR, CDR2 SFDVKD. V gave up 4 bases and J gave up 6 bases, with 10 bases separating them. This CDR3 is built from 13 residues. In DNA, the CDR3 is TGTGCCACCAGTGACCCTACTTTGGATACGCAGTATTTT. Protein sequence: CATSDPTLDTQYF.

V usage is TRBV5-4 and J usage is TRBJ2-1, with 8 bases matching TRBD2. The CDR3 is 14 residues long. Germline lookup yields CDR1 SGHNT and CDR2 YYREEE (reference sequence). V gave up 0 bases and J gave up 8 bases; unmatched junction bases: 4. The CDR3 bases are TGTGCCAGCAGCTTGGGCGGGAGGAGCCATGAGCAGTTCTTC. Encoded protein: CASSLGGRSHEQFF.

The CDR3 DNA reads TGTGCCAGTAGTATGGGTAAGCTTCAGGATACCCAGTACTTC. This gives the protein CASSMGKLQDTQYF. The rearrangement uses TRBV19 and TRBJ2-5; D unclear. Trimming removed 3 bases at V and 8 bases at J, with 16 bases between. Germline-derived CDR1 and CDR2 are LNHDA and SQIVND (reference sequence). The length of the CDR3 is 14 residues.

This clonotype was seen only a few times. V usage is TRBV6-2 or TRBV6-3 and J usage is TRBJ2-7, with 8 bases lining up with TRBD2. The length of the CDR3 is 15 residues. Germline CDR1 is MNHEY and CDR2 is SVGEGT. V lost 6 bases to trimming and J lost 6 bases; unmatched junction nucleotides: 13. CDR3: CASSTGGAFMFEQYF. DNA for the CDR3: TGTGCCAGCAGCACGGGGGGGGCGTTTATGTTCGAGCAGTACTTC.